These 21 T cell receptor beta chains were all obtained from the same sample, sequenced in a study of blood T cell repertoires in COVID-19. TCRdb keeps only in-frame clones here, not all; method: immunoSEQ multiplex PCR. The data hold 70,000 or so clones, with approximately 79% observed a single time. Source material: peripheral blood. These receptors came from a man aged 55 to 70 with acute or convalescent COVID-19.

The V and J genes are TRBV4-3 and TRBJ1-1; weak D call: TRBD1 (6 bases). CDR3 size: 15 residues. Germline lookup yields CDR1 LGHNA and CDR2 YSLEER. Trimming pared 2 bases from V and 0 bases from J, leaving 10 bases between. The CDR3 DNA sequence: TGCGCCAGCAGCCAAAGTAGGACAGTGAACACTGAAGCTTTCTTT. This sequence encodes CASSQSRTVNTEAFF.

The genes are TRBV15 and TRBJ1-3; 8 positions agree with TRBD1. Germline CDR1 is LNHNV and CDR2 is YYDKDF (reference sequence). J was trimmed by 0 bases and V by 3 bases; bases with no gene match: 1. The CDR3 runs 15 residues. The CDR3 spells CATSRDRASGNTIYF. The DNA of the CDR3 is TGTGCCACCAGCAGGGACAGGGCCTCTGGAAACACCATATATTTT.

The chain employs TRBV5-1 and TRBJ2-7, with D uncertain. The germline gives CDR1 SGHRS, CDR2 YFSETQ. V was clipped by 0 bases and J by 5 bases, with 12 bases between them. This CDR3 is built from 14 residues. CDR3 DNA sequence: TGCGCCAGCAGCTTGGGGGCTCCGCTCGACGAGCAGTACTTC. Translated, it gives CASSLGAPLDEQYF.

The V gene is TRBV14, the J gene TRBJ1-2; D gene uncertain. The CDR3 spans 17 residues. From germline, CDR1 is SGHDN and CDR2 FVKESK. V lost 0 bases and J 0 bases, leaving 14 bases between the germline ends. The CDR3 reads CASSQDRITETNYGYTF. In DNA, the CDR3 is TGTGCCAGCAGCCAAGATAGGATCACGGAGACTAACTATGGCTACACCTTC.

This clone was seen just once. The chain employs TRBV5-1 and TRBJ1-1; 7 positions agree with TRBD1. This CDR3 is 16 amino acids long. Germline CDR1 reads SGHRS; CDR2 reads YFSETQ. V lost 3 bases and J lost 3; bases outside the gene matches: 11. CDR3 loop: CASSSNSQGMDTEAFF. CDR3 DNA sequence: TGCGCCAGCAGCTCGAATTCACAGGGGATGGACACTGAAGCTTTCTTT.

The chain carries TRBV5-1 and TRBJ2-5, with a possible D match to TRBD1 (5 bases). V was pared by 3 bases and J by 2 bases, with 17 bases between. There are 16 residues in the CDR3. CDR1 and CDR2 (germline): SGHRS, YFSETQ. The CDR3 region is CASSSGWAATQETQYF. The CDR3 region has the DNA TGCGCCAGCAGCTCAGGGTGGGCTGCAACTCAAGAGACCCAGTACTTC.

V is TRBV11-3 and J is TRBJ1-1; no clear D. This CDR3 contains 14 residues. V was clipped by 1 base and J by 4 bases, with 10 bases between them. The germline gives CDR1 SGHNT, CDR2 YENEEA. The CDR3 coding sequence is TGTGCCAGCAGCTTAGGCGTAGGGAGCACTGAAGCTTTCTTT. Translating gives CASSLGVGSTEAFF.

V is TRBV5-1 and J is TRBJ2-2, with TRBD1 matching 9 bases. The ends lost 7 bases at V and 3 bases at J; junction bases unmatched: 13. The CDR3 runs 17 residues. Germline V gives CDR1 SGHRS, CDR2 YFSETQ. CDR3 protein: CASAKGGTGIDTGELFF. CDR3 DNA: TGCGCCAGCGCAAAGGGTGGGACAGGGATCGACACCGGGGAGCTGTTTTTT.

V and J are TRBV24-1 and TRBJ2-5, with 9 bases matching TRBD1. Germline V gives CDR1 KGHDR, CDR2 SFDVKD. The CDR3 totals 15 residues. Trimming removed 7 bases from V and 4 bases from J; junction bases left unmatched: 9. This CDR3 is CATSSNYRGRETQYF. CDR3 in DNA: TGTGCCACCAGCTCAAACTACAGGGGGCGAGAGACCCAGTACTTC.

The chain has TRBV6-4 and TRBJ1-1; 8 nucleotides line up with TRBD1. This CDR3 contains 14 residues. Trimming at V came to 6 bases and at J to 2 bases, leaving 5 bases not matched to a gene. Germline CDR1 MRHNA, CDR2 SNTAGT. Here the CDR3 reads CASSPDRGNTEAFF. The CDR3 bases are TGTGCCAGCAGCCCCGACAGGGGAAACACTGAAGCTTTCTTT.

The V gene is TRBV2, the J gene TRBJ1-2; D might be TRBD1 (5 bases). The V gene's germline CDR1 is SNHLY and CDR2 FYNNEI. The V end was cut by 9 bases, the J end by 4 bases, with 18 bases between. This CDR3 is built from 14 residues. CDR3 sequence (DNA): TGTGCCAGTATCCTCCGACAGATCTCCTATGGCTACACCTTC. Translating it yields CASILRQISYGYTF.

This clone was detected a few times. One junction end disagrees with the germline gene, perhaps due to a read error. DNA for the CDR3: TGTGCCAGCAGTGATAGGACTCCTAATTGGGTACACTTC. Translation gives CASSDRTPNWVHF. The rearrangement links TRBV2 to TRBJ2-7; D may be TRBD2 (5 bases). This CDR3 is 13 amino acids long. Germline assignment: CDR1 SNHLY and CDR2 FYNNEI.

CDR3 protein: CASSFYRARGGKGDEKLFF. In DNA, the CDR3 is TGCGCCAGCTCTTTTTATCGAGCCAGGGGTGGTAAAGGCGATGAAAAACTGTTTTTT. The chain links TRBV5-1 to TRBJ1-4; possibly TRBD1 for D (6 bases). This CDR3 has 19 residues. Germline V gives CDR1 SGHRS, CDR2 YFSETQ. Trimming removed 7 bases from V and 6 bases from J, with 31 bases in between.

J is TRBJ2-3 and V is TRBV6-6, with TRBD2 identical over 9 bases. Per the germline V gene, CDR1 is MNHNY and CDR2 is SVGAGI (reference sequence). Unmatched junction bases numbered 19, after V lost 5 bases and J lost 4 bases. CDR3 size: 19 residues. DNA for the CDR3: TGTGCCAGCAGTCGCAAACGGCCTAGCGGGGCCCTAGGGGCAGATACGCAGTATTTT. Protein: CASSRKRPSGALGADTQYF.

This chain joins TRBV5-1 and TRBJ2-3; D call uncertain. This CDR3 comprises 14 residues. Per the germline V gene, CDR1 is SGHRS and CDR2 is YFSETQ. The germline V and J ends were trimmed by 1 base and 1 base, with 7 bases remaining between them. The CDR3 protein is CASSLSDGTDTQYF. The CDR3 nucleotides are TGCGCCAGCAGCTTGAGCGATGGCACAGATACGCAGTATTTT.

The rearrangement joins TRBV9 to TRBJ2-7, with D perhaps TRBD1 (5 bases). Per germline, CDR1 SGDLS and CDR2 YYNGEE. CDR3 length: 16 residues. V lost 0 bases and J lost 9, with 22 bases in between. The CDR3 spells CASSVGPAGSQLLQYF. The DNA of the CDR3 is TGTGCCAGCAGCGTAGGTCCGGCAGGGTCACAGCTGCTGCAGTACTTC.

This chain uses TRBV12-3 or TRBV12-4 with TRBJ2-2, with D unresolved. V dropped 3 bases and J dropped 7 bases, with 6 bases sitting between them. CDR3 size: 12 residues. The CDR3 region is CASSFGGGELFF. The DNA of the CDR3 is TGTGCCAGCAGTTTTGGCGGCGGGGAGCTGTTTTTT.

The chain uses TRBV4-2 and TRBJ1-5; possible D gene TRBD1, 6 bases. The ends were cut back, 4 bases at V and 0 bases at J, with 10 bases in the middle. CDR3 length: 15 residues. In germline, CDR1 is LGHNA, CDR2 YNFKEQ. The CDR3 loop reads CASSLDSLSNQPQHF. CDR3 in DNA: TGTGCCAGCAGCCTGGACAGCCTTAGCAATCAGCCCCAGCATTTT.

The chain is built from TRBV7-8 and TRBJ1-2; D call uncertain. Germline V gene sequence: CDR1 SGHVS, CDR2 FQNEAQ. The CDR3 is made up of 15 amino acids. The V end lost 5 bases, the J end lost 1 base, and 14 bases lay between the germline ends. In DNA, the CDR3 is TGTGCCAGCAGCCCGTTCCGGACTGATAACTATGGCTACACCTTC. Amino acids: CASSPFRTDNYGYTF.

V is TRBV4-3 and J is TRBJ2-5; 7 positions match TRBD1. Trimming took 4 bases from V and 2 from J; bases not matched to a gene: 7. CDR1 is LGHNA, CDR2 YSLEER, per germline. The CDR3 extends over 15 amino acids. This chain's CDR3 is CASSLHGTAQETQYF. DNA of the CDR3: TGCGCCAGCAGCCTCCACGGGACAGCACAAGAGACCCAGTACTTC.

The V call is TRBV13, the J call TRBJ1-4; D is ambiguous. Germline CDR1 PRHDT, CDR2 FYEKMQ (reference sequence). The CDR3 runs 14 residues. V was clipped by 3 bases and J by 6 bases, with 11 bases between them. This CDR3 is CASSFRGSDEKLFF. The CDR3 coding sequence is TGTGCCAGCAGCTTCCGGGGATCGGATGAAAAACTGTTTTTT.